The sequence of this T cell receptor (beta chain) was determined in a study of identical twins. The CDR3 length is 15 residues. TCRdb called the 5' RACE reads again in MiXCR, with one record for every CDR3 protein. The repertoire holds fewer than 900,000 distinct CDR3 sequences, with about 20% as singletons. A further study also used this sample, focusing on T cells expressing NK-cell markers.

What was sequenced was PBMCs. The V call is TRBV21-1, the J call TRBJ2-7; TRBD2 reflects the table's D call only, with no check against the DNA. TRBV21-1 is a pseudogene. The TCR comes from a woman between 18 and 29 years old in good health. In nucleotides, the CDR3 is TGTGCCAGCGGAAGTAGCGGAAGCCTAGGCTACGAGCAGTACTTC. Protein sequence: CASGSSGSLGYEQYF.